This T cell receptor (beta chain) was recorded in a study of tumor and adjacent non-tumor tissue in lung cancer. Overall study findings and caveats: Patients with more diverse tumor TCRs had worse survival.

The template was RNA from unsorted bulk tissue. This non-tumor lung sample came from over 3 cm beyond the tumor edge. Trimming removed 5 bases from V and 6 bases from J, with 17 bases in between. The V gene's germline CDR1 is MNHEY and CDR2 SVGAGI. This CDR3 has 14 residues. The library came from three nested PCR rounds adapted from ARM-PCR protocols. TCRdb used MiXCR to reprocess the multiplex PCR reads, holding one entry per CDR3 protein. The sample has some 97,000 distinct CDR3 sequences, roughly two thirds seen once; the top ten hold roughly 19%. Of note for this clonotype: Its antigen is still unknown.

The chain recombines TRBV6-5 with TRBJ2-7; the D gene is possibly TRBD1 (6 bases). The source is a man aged 25 to 45 with non-small cell lung cancer. Material for sequencing was distant non-tumor lung tissue. The CDR3 bases are TGTGCCAGCAGTCTACACAGGGTGCCCATCGAGCAGTACTTC. Its translation: CASSLHRVPIEQYF.